Given below is one TCR beta chain in context. The antigen remains undetermined. Vbeta (60) and Jbeta (13) primers were used in the PCR. The data were produced by immunoSEQ multiplex PCR, yet TCRdb's version contains in-frame clones alone and is incomplete. The sample has around 190,000 clones, 70% to 85% seen once; the top ten hold about 3%. The data are from a study of cytomegalovirus exposure and HLA in healthy donors. General study points: For cytomegalovirus status, the classifier reportedly gave diagnoses with high specificity and sensitivity.

The source is a man aged 40-55 years in good health and CMV-seropositive. Sequencing input: PBMCs.

DNA for the CDR3: TGTGCCAGCAGCTTAAGTCCAGCGGGGGGCTTTAACACCGGGGAGCTGTTTTTT. Translated: CASSLSPAGGFNTGELFF. This chain joins TRBV7-9 and TRBJ2-2; 9 bases map to TRBD2. Germline-derived CDR1 and CDR2 are SEHNR and FQNEAQ (reference sequence). This CDR3 is built from 18 residues. V was pared by 2 bases and J by 2 bases, with 9 bases of the junction left unmatched. Full variable domain (missing parts from reference TRBV7-9 and TRBJ2-2): DTGVSQNPRHKITKRGQNVTFRCDPISEHNRLYWYRQTLGQGPEFLTYFQNEAQLEKSRLLSDRFSAERPKGSFSTLEIQRTEQGDSAMYLCASSLSPAGGFNTGELFFGEGSRLTVL.